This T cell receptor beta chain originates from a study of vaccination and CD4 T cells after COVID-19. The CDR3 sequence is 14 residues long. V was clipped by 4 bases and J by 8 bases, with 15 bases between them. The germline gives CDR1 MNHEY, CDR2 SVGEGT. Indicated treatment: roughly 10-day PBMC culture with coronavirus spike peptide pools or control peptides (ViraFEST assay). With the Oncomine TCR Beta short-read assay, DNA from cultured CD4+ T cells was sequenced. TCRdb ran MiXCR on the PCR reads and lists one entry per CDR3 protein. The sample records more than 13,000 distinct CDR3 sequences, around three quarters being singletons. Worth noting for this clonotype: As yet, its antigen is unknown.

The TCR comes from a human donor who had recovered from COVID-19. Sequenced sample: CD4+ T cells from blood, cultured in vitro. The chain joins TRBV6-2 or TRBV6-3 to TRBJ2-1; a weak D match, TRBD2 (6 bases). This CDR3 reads CASSFVGSRYEQFF. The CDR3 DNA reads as TGTGCCAGCAGTTTTGTCGGGAGTAGGTATGAGCAGTTCTTC.